The clone carrying this T cell receptor (beta chain) appeared a single time. Germline CDR1 SEHNR, CDR2 FQNEAQ (reference sequence). CDR3 length: 15 residues. Trimming stripped 5 bases from V and 4 bases from J, with 14 bases between. Deep-level running was used for the assay. Every immunoSEQ plate was one replicate of a subset's evenly spread DNA. In the source study's methods: Sequence data from immunoSEQ were junction-only and lacked quality scores; consequently, filtering differed. Sequencing was performed with immunoSEQ multiplex PCR; in TCRdb, only in-frame clones are kept and a portion is missing. The V and J calls and clone size come from that table; D and trimming were worked out from the DNA. The sample yields about 530,000 clones, over 60% seen once. This record comes from a study of shared clonotypes between healthy human individuals. The donor population consisted of healthy HIV-negative adults with no recent acute infections or vaccinations.

The gene calls are TRBV7-9 and TRBJ2-2, with D possibly being TRBD1 (6 bases). Sequenced sample: PBMCs. The sequence was obtained from a woman in her 40s in good health. Some clones in this sample may be carry-over from other donors' samples. The CDR3 region has the DNA TGTGCCAGCAGCCAAGAAGAAGGGGGCACCGGGGAGCTGTTTTTT. It translates to CASSQEEGGTGELFF.